The next 18 T cell receptor beta chains were all read from a single sample in a study of blood T cell repertoires in COVID-19. Repertoires were generated with immunoSEQ multiplex PCR, while TCRdb's copy carries only in-frame clones and drops some. The repertoire holds 60,000 to 85,000 clones, with about 90% as singletons. The sample taken for sequencing was peripheral blood. Receptor source: a woman older than 75 with active or convalescent COVID-19.

The chain employs TRBV15 and TRBJ1-2; maybe TRBD1 (6 bases). V was shortened by 0 bases and J by 2 bases, with 10 bases between the two germline ends. Germline CDR1 and CDR2: LNHNV and YYDKDF (reference sequence). The CDR3 covers 15 residues. CDR3 coding DNA: TGTGCCACCAGCAGAGACTGGACAGACAACTATGGCTACACCTTC. Amino acid sequence: CATSRDWTDNYGYTF.

This rearrangement joins TRBV30 to TRBJ1-2, with TRBD1 matching 8 bases. The germline V gene has CDR1 GTSNPN and CDR2 SVGIG (reference sequence). J gave up 7 bases and V 4 bases, and 14 bases lay outside the gene matches. The CDR3 consists of 15 residues. The DNA of the CDR3 is TGTGCCTGGAAGAACCATCCAGGGGGCGCGTTTGGCTACACCTTC. Its protein is CAWKNHPGGAFGYTF.

V gene TRBV2 combines with J gene TRBJ2-7, with D perhaps TRBD1 (7 bases). V was shortened by 8 bases and J by 7 bases, with 18 bases between the two germline ends. Germline V lookup: CDR1 SNHLY, CDR2 FYNNEI. This CDR3 is built from 13 residues. The CDR3 loop is CASGGQSRGEQYF. In DNA form, the CDR3 reads TGTGCCAGCGGGGGACAGTCCCGGGGGGAGCAGTACTTC.

The chain joins TRBV10-2 to TRBJ2-1; 13 bases agree with TRBD2. Germline values: CDR1 WSHSY, CDR2 SAAADI. Trimming cost V 8 bases and J 9 bases; bases outside gene matches: 10. The CDR3 is made up of 15 amino acids. The CDR3 sequence: CASGILAGGQGEQFF. The CDR3 nucleotides are TGCGCCAGCGGAATACTAGCGGGGGGGCAAGGTGAGCAGTTCTTC.

The chain uses TRBV18 and TRBJ2-5; 8 bases line up with TRBD1. Germline CDR1 is KGHSH and CDR2 is LQKENI. The CDR3 extends over 13 amino acids. J lost 5 bases, V lost 6 bases, and 5 bases had no gene match. For the CDR3, the DNA is TGTGCCAGCTCGCCGACAGGGGTGGAGACCCAGTACTTC. This encodes CASSPTGVETQYF.

This clone turned up a few times. The CDR3: CASSPDFSSYEQYF. The CDR3 DNA reads TGTGCCAGCAGCCCCGATTTTAGCTCCTACGAGCAGTACTTC. V usage is TRBV7-2 and J usage is TRBJ2-7; D uncertain. V shed 5 bases and J shed 0 bases, with 11 bases lying between them. CDR3 length: 14 residues. CDR1 SGHTA and CDR2 FQGNSA come from the germline V gene. The full variable domain, with the rest looked up from reference TRBV7-2 and TRBJ2-7, is GAGVSQSPSNKVTEKGKDVELRCDPISGHTALYWYRQSLGQGLEFLIYFQGNSAPDKSGLPSDRFSAERTGGSVSTLTIQRTQQEDSAVYLCASSPDFSSYEQYFGPGTRLTVT.

This chain joins TRBV29-1 and TRBJ2-7; possibly TRBD2 for D (5 bases). This CDR3 contains 13 residues. V lost 7 bases and J lost 5, with 18 bases in between. The germline CDR1 and CDR2 sequences are SQVTM and ANQGSEA. The CDR3 region has the DNA TGCAGCGCCCGGACCGGGGATCGGAACGAGCAGTACTTC. Translation: CSARTGDRNEQYF.

The chain carries TRBV7-2 and TRBJ2-3, with 8 bases identical to TRBD2. The CDR3 spans 13 residues. Germline-derived CDR1 and CDR2 are SGHTA and FQGNSA. The CDR3 region has the DNA TGTGCGTCCGGGACTAGAGTGACAGATACGCAGTATTTT. It codes for CASGTRVTDTQYF. The whole variable domain, remainder taken from reference TRBV7-2 and TRBJ2-3, is GAGVSQSPSNKVTEKGKDVELRCDPISGHTALYWYRQSLGQGLEFLIYFQGNSAPDKSGLPSDRFSAERTGGSVSTLTIQRTQQEDSAVYLCASGTRVTDTQYFGPGTRLTVL.

The chain links TRBV10-2 to TRBJ2-1; 9 nucleotides match TRBD2. This CDR3 is built from 13 residues. Trimming took 6 bases from V and 8 from J; bases not matched to a gene: 5. Looked up from germline, CDR1 is WSHSY and CDR2 is SAAADI. CDR3 protein: CASRTSGGDEQFF. The CDR3 DNA sequence: TGCGCCAGCAGGACTAGCGGAGGGGATGAGCAGTTCTTC.

The V call is TRBV5-4, the J call TRBJ1-2; D is uncertain. This CDR3 has 14 amino acids. Germline loops: CDR1 SGHNT, CDR2 YYREEE (reference sequence). Trimming removed 4 bases from V and 2 bases from J, with 12 bases in between. The CDR3 region is CASSPGEVNYGYTF. The CDR3 DNA reads as TGTGCCAGCAGCCCCGGAGAGGTCAACTATGGCTACACCTTC. The variable domain in full, with the rest retrieved from reference TRBV5-4 and TRBJ1-2, is ETGVTQSPTHLIKTRGQQVTLRCSSQSGHNTVSWYQQALGQGPQFIFQYYREEENGRGNFPPRFSGLQFPNYSSELNVNALELDDSALYLCASSPGEVNYGYTFGSGTRLTVV.

This chain connects TRBV29-1 to TRBJ2-5; 8 bases are shared with TRBD1. Germline CDR1 and CDR2: SQVTM and ANQGSEA. There are 14 residues in the CDR3. J was trimmed by 7 bases and V by 7 bases; bases with no gene match: 14. The DNA for the CDR3 is TGCAGCGGAAGACAGGGGAGCCTGGAGGGGACCCAGTACTTC. It encodes CSGRQGSLEGTQYF.

DNA of the CDR3: TGTGCCAGCTCTCAGGAGAGGGTTGGACCCAACGAGCAGTACTTC. As protein: CASSQERVGPNEQYF. The genes are TRBV18 and TRBJ2-7, with D perhaps TRBD2 (5 bases). CDR1 is KGHSH and CDR2 is LQKENI in the germline V gene. V was pared by 6 bases and J by 5 bases, with 20 bases between. CDR3 length: 15 residues.

The V gene is TRBV7-9, the J gene TRBJ2-4; 9 bases are a match to TRBD1. V was pared by 4 bases and J by 3 bases, with 7 bases of the junction left unmatched. Per the germline V gene, CDR1 is SEHNR and CDR2 is FQNEAQ (reference sequence). The CDR3 length is 16 residues. The DNA for the CDR3 is TGTGCCAGCAGCTCATGGACAGGGGAAGGCAAAAACATTCAGTACTTC. This codes for CASSSWTGEGKNIQYF.

The genes are TRBV12-3 or TRBV12-4 and TRBJ1-1; D uncertain. V dropped 0 bases and J dropped 5 bases, with 7 bases sitting between them. This CDR3 has 13 amino acids. The CDR3 DNA reads TGTGCCAGCAGTTTAGCGCCCGGGACTGAAGCTTTCTTT. Protein sequence: CASSLAPGTEAFF.

V and J are TRBV4-1 and TRBJ1-2; 7 nucleotides align to TRBD1. Germline V CDR1 and CDR2: MGHRA, YSYEKL. With 1 base clipped from V and 2 bases from J, the junction kept 10 bases outside the gene matches. There are 17 residues in the CDR3. CDR3 sequence: CASSQGGQGGTNYGYTF. CDR3 DNA sequence: TGCGCCAGCAGCCAAGGAGGGCAGGGGGGCACAAACTATGGCTACACCTTC.

This clone was found a few times. The chain links TRBV18 to TRBJ2-7, with 7 positions matching TRBD2. The CDR3 is 13 residues long. Germline values: CDR1 KGHSH, CDR2 LQKENI. Losses at the gene ends were 3 bases for V and 5 bases for J; bases not matched to a gene: 4. As DNA, the CDR3 is TGTGCCAGCTCACCCCAGGGAGGGAACGAGCAGTACTTC. It encodes CASSPQGGNEQYF.

The rearrangement links TRBV7-8 to TRBJ2-7; D ambiguous. Trimming shortened V by 5 bases and J by 4 bases, and 12 bases separated the two germline ends. CDR1 is SGHVS, CDR2 FQNEAQ, per germline. CDR3 length: 13 amino acids. The CDR3 spells CASSPRLSYEQYF. Here the CDR3 DNA reads TGTGCCAGCAGCCCGCGATTGTCTTACGAGCAGTACTTC.

This chain joins TRBV10-2 and TRBJ1-1; no reliable D call. The V gene's germline CDR1 is WSHSY and CDR2 SAAADI. Trimming removed 3 bases from V and 2 bases from J, with 7 bases in between. The CDR3 runs 13 residues. In nucleotides, the CDR3 is TGCGCCAGCAGTGAACTGAAAAACACTGAAGCTTTCTTT. This gives the protein CASSELKNTEAFF.